This entry is about one T cell receptor beta chain. Antigen unknown. The entry originates in a study of T cells after yellow fever vaccination. Across the study: The authors prepared low-cell-number fractions using SMART-Seq v4 Ultra Low Input. General study findings and limits: A small proportion of clonotypes was detected in both the CD4 and CD8 compartments. Primary-vaccination clones mostly resurfaced post-booster (around 96% CD4, about 87% CD8).

V was clipped by 6 bases and J by 2 bases; unmatched bases: 7. From germline, CDR1 is ENHRY and CDR2 SYGVKD. The CDR3 is 15 amino acids. One entry per CDR3 protein results from TCRdb running MiXCR on the 5' RACE reads. This sample has fewer than 150,000 distinct CDR3 sequences; about 7.7% occur once, and the top ten carry under 0.95%. The J gene is TRBJ2-3, the V gene TRBV10-3; TRBD2 aligns across 8 bases. This TCR was recovered from a man aged 25-45 years who received the YFV17D yellow fever vaccine. Sample: CD4+ T cells sorted from PBMCs, taken 5 days after the yellow fever booster vaccination. This CDR3 is CAIRPHSGDTDTQYF. The CDR3 DNA follows: TGTGCCATCAGGCCACATAGCGGGGACACAGATACGCAGTATTTT.